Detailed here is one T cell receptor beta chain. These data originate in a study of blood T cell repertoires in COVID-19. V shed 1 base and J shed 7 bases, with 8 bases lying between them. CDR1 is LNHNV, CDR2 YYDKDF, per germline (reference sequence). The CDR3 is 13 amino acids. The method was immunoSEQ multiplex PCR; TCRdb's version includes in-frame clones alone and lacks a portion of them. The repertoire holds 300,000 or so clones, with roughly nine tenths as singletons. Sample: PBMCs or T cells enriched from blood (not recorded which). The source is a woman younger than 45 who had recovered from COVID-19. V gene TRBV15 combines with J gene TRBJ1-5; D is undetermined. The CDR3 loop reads CATSRGNSQPQHF. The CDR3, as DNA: TGTGCCACCAGCAGAGGTAACAGCCAGCCCCAGCATTTT.